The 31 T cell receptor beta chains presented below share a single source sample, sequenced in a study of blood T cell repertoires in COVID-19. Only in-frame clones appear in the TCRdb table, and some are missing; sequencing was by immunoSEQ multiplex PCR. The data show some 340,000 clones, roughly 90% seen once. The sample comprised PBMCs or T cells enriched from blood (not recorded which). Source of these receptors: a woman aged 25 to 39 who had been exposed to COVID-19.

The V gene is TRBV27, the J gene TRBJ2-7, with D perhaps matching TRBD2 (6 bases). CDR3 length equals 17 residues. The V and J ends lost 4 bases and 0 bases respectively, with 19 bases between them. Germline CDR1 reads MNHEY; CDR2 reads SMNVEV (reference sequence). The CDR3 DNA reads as TGTGCCAGCAGTTCCCGCCCTTCGGGAGCCTTCTCCTACGAGCAGTACTTC. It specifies CASSSRPSGAFSYEQYF.

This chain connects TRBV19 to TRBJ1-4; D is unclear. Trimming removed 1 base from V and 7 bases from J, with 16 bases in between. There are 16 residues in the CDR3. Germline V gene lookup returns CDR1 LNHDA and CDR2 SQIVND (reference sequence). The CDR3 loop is CASSIVRRRWGEKLFF. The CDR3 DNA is TGTGCCAGTAGTATAGTGCGAAGGAGGTGGGGTGAAAAACTGTTTTTT.

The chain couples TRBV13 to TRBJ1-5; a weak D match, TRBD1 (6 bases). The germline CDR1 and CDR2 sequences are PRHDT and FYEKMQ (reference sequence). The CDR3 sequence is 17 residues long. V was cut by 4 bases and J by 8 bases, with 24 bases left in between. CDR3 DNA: TGTGCCAGCAGCTCCAGGTCTCAGGACAGCGGAGGTAAGCCCCAGCATTTT. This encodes CASSSRSQDSGGKPQHF.

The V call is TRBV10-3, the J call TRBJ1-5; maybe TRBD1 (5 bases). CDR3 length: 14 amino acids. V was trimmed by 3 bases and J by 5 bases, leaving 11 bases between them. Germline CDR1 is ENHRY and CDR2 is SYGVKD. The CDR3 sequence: CAISDRVGYQPQHF. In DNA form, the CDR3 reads TGTGCCATCAGTGACAGGGTTGGCTATCAGCCCCAGCATTTT.

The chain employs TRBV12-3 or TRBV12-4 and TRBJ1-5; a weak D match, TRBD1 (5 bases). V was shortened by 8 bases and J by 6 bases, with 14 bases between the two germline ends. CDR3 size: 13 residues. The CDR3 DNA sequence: TGTGCCAGCCGGAAGGAGGGGCTTCAGCCCCAGCATTTT. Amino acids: CASRKEGLQPQHF.

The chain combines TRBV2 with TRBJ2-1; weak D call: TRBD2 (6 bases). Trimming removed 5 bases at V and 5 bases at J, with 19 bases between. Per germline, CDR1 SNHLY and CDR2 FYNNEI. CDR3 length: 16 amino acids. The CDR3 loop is CASSKNAGTGDNEQFF. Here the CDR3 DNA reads TGTGCCAGCAGTAAGAATGCCGGGACTGGAGACAATGAGCAGTTCTTC.

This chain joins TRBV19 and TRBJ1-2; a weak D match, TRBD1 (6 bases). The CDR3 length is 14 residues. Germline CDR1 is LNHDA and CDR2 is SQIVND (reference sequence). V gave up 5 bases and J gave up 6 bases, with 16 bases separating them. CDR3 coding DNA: TGTGCCAGTAGTCCGCCGCAGGGGCACGATGGCTACACCTTC. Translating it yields CASSPPQGHDGYTF.

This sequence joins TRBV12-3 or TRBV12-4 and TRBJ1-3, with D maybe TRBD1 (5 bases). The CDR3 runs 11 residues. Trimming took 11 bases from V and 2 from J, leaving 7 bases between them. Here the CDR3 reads CAAGAGNTIYF. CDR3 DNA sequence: TGTGCCGCGGGGGCTGGAAACACCATATATTTT.

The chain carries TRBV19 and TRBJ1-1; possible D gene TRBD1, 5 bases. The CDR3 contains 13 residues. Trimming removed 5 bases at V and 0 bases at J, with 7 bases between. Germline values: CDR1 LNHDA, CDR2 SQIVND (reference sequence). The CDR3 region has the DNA TGTGCCAGTAGTGACAGTTTGAACACTGAAGCTTTCTTT. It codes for CASSDSLNTEAFF.

CDR3 protein: CASSTNRGRPDTQYF. CDR3 nucleotides: TGCGCCAGCAGCACCAACAGGGGGCGCCCAGATACGCAGTATTTT. This chain connects TRBV5-1 to TRBJ2-3, with 9 bases aligning to TRBD1. This CDR3 has 15 residues. The V gene end was trimmed by 4 bases and the J gene end by 4 bases; junction bases not matched to a gene: 7. CDR1 is SGHRS and CDR2 is YFSETQ in the germline V gene.

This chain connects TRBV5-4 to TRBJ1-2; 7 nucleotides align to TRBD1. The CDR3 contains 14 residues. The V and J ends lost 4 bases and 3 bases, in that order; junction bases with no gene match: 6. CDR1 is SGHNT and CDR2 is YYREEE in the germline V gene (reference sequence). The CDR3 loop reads CASSRIGTDYGYTF. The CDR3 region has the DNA TGTGCCAGCAGCCGGATCGGGACAGACTATGGCTACACCTTC.

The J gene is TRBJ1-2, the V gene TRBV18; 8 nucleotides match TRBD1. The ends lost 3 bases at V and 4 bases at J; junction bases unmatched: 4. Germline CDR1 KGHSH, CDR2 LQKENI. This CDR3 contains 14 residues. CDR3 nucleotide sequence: TGTGCCAGCTCACCGACGGGACAGGTCTATGGCTACACCTTC. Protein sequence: CASSPTGQVYGYTF.

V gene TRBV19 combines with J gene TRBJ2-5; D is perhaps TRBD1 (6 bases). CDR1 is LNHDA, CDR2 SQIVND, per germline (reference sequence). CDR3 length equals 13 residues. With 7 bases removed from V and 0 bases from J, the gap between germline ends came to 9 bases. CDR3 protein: CASKDSNQETQYF. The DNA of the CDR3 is TGTGCCAGTAAGGACAGCAACCAAGAGACCCAGTACTTC. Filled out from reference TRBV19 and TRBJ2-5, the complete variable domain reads DGGITQSPKYLFRKEGQNVTLSCEQNLNHDAMYWYRQDPGQGLRLIYYSQIVNDFQKGDIAEGYSVSREKKESFPLTVTSAQKNPTAFYLCASKDSNQETQYFGPGTRLLVL.

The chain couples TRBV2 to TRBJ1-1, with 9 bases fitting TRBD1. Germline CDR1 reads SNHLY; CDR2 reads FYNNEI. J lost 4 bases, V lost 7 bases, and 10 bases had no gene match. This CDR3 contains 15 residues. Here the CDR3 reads CASKIRDRVFTEAFF. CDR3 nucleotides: TGTGCCAGCAAGATCCGGGACAGGGTTTTCACTGAAGCTTTCTTT.

CDR3 nucleotide sequence: TGTGCCAGCAGCCCGGGGGGGAGCTCCTACAATGAGCAGTTCTTC. It codes for CASSPGGSSYNEQFF. This chain joins TRBV11-3 and TRBJ2-1; 8 bases align to TRBD2. J gave up 0 bases and V 5 bases, and 3 bases lay outside the gene matches. Germline CDR1 reads SGHNT; CDR2 reads YENEEA. This CDR3 comprises 15 residues.

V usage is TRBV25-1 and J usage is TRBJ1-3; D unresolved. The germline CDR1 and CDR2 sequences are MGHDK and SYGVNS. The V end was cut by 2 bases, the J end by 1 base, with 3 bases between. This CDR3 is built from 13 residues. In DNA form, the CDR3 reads TGTGCCAGCAGTGAACTATCTGGAAACACCATATATTTT. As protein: CASSELSGNTIYF.

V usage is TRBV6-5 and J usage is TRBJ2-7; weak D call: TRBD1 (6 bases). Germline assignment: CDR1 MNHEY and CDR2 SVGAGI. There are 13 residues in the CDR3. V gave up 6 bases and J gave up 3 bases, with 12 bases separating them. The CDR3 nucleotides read TGTGCCAGCAGAGAGACAGGAAGCTACGAGCAGTACTTC. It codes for CASRETGSYEQYF.

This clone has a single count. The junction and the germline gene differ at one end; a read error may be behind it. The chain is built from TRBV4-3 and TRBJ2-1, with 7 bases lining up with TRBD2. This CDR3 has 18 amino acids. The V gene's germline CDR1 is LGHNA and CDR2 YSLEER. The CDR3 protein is CASSKDPPLADSYNEQFF. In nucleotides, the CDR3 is TGCGCCAGCAGCAAAGACCCCCCTCTAGCGGACTCCTACAATGAGCAGTTCTTC.

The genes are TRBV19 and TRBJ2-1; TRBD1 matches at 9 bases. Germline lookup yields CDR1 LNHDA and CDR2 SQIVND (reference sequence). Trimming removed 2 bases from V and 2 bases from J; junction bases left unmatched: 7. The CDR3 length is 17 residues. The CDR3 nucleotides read TGTGCCAGTAGTATACTCCCCCGACAGGGGGCCTACAATGAGCAGTTCTTC. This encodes CASSILPRQGAYNEQFF.

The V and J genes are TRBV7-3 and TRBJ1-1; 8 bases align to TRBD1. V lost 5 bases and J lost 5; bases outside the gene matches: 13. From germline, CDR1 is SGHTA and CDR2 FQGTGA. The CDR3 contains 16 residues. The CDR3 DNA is TGTGCCAGCAGCCTTAAGTTCGACAGGGGAGGAACTGAAGCTTTCTTT. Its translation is CASSLKFDRGGTEAFF. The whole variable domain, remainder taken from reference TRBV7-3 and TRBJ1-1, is GAGVSQTPSNKVTEKGKYVELRCDPISGHTALYWYRQSLGQGPEFLIYFQGTGAADDSGLPNDRFFAVRPEGSVSTLKIQRTERGDSAVYLCASSLKFDRGGTEAFFGQGTRLTVV.

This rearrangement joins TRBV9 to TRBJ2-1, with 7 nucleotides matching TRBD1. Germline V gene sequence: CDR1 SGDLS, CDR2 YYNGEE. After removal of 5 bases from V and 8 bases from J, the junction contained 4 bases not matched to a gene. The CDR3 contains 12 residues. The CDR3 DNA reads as TGTGCCAGCAGTAGGGGGCGTGATGAGCAGTTCTTC. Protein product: CASSRGRDEQFF.

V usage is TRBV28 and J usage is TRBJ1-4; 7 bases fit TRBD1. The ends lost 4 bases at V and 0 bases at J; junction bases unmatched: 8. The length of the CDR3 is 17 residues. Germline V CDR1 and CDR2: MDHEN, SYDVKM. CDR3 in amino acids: CASSSPPGGATNEKLFF. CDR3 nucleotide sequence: TGTGCCAGCAGTTCCCCCCCAGGGGGAGCAACTAATGAAAAACTGTTTTTT.

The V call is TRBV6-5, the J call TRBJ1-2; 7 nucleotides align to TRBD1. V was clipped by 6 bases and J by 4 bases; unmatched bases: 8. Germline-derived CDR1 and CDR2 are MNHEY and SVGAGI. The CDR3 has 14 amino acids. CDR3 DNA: TGTGCCAGCAGCTCAGGGACAGAGTCCTATGGCTACACCTTC. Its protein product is CASSSGTESYGYTF.

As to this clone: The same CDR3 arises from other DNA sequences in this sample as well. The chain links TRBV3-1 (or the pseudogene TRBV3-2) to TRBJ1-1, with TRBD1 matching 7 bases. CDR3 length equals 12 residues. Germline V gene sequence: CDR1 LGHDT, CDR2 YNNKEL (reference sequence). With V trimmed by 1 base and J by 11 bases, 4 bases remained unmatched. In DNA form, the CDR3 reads TGTGCCAGCAGCCAAGGGACAGGTGGGGCTTTCTTT. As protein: CASSQGTGGAFF.

The CDR3 DNA is TGTGCCAGCAGCCACGCGGCAGCGGGGGCCTACAATGAGCAGTTCTTC. Translated, it gives CASSHAAAGAYNEQFF. The chain joins TRBV28 to TRBJ2-1; TRBD2 aligns across 8 bases. In germline, CDR1 is MDHEN, CDR2 SYDVKM. V was clipped by 6 bases and J by 2 bases; unmatched bases: 9. The CDR3 consists of 16 residues.

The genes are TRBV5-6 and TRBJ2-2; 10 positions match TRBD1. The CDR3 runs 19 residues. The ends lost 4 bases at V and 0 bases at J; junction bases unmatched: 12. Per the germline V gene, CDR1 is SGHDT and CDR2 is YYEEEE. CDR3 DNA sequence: TGTGCCAGCAGCCGATTAGGTTTGACAGGGGGCCCGAACACCGGGGAGCTGTTTTTT. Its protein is CASSRLGLTGGPNTGELFF.

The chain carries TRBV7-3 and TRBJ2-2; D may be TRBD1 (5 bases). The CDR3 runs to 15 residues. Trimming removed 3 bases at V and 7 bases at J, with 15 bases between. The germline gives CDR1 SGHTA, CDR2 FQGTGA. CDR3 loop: CASSFKRGSIGELFF. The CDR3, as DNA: TGTGCCAGCAGCTTTAAAAGGGGCAGCATCGGGGAGCTGTTTTTT.

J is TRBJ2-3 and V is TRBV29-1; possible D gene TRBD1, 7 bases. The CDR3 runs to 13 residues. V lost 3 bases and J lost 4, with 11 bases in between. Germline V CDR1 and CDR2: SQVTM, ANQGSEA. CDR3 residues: CSVEEGAADTQYF. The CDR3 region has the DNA TGCAGCGTTGAGGAGGGGGCAGCAGATACGCAGTATTTT.

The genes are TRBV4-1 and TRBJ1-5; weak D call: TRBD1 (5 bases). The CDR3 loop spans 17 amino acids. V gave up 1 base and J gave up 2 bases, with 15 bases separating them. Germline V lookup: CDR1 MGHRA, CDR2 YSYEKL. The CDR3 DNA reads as TGCGCCAGCAGCCAAGCCGGGCCGGAACAGGGCAATCAGCCCCAGCATTTT. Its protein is CASSQAGPEQGNQPQHF.

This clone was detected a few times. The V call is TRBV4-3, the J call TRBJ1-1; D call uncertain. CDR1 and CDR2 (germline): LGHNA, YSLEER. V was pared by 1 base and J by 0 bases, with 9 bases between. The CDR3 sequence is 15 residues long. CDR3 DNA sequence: TGCGCCAGCAGCCAAGCCCCGGGAGTGAACACTGAAGCTTTCTTT. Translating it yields CASSQAPGVNTEAFF.

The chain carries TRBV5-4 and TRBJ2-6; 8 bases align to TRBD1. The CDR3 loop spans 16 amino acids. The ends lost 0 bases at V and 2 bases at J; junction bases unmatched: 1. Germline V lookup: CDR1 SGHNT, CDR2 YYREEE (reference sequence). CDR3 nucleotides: TGTGCCAGCAGCTTGGAGACAGGGGCTGGGGCCAACGTCCTGACTTTC. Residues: CASSLETGAGANVLTF.